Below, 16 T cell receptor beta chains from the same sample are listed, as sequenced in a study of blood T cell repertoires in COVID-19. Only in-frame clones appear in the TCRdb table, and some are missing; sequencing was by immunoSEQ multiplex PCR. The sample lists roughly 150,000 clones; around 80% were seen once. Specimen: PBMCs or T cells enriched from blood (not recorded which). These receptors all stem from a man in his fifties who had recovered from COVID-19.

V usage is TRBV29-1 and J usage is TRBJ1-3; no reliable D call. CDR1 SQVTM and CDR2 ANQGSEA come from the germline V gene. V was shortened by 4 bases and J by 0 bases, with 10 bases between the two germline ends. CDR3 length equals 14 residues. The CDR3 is CSVAQTSSGNTIYF. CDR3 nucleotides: TGCAGCGTTGCCCAGACTAGCTCTGGAAACACCATATATTTT.

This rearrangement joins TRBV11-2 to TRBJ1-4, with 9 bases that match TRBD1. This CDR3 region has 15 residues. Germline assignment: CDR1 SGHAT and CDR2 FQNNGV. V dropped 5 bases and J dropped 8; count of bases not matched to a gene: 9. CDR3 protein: CASSLTQGAGEKLFF. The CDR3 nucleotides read TGTGCCAGCAGCCTCACACAGGGGGCTGGGGAAAAACTGTTTTTT. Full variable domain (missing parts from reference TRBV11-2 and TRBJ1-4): EAGVAQSPRYKIIEKRQSVAFWCNPISGHATLYWYQQILGQGPKLLIQFQNNGVVDDSQLPKDRFSAERLKGVDSTLKIQPAKLEDSAVYLCASSLTQGAGEKLFFGSGTQLSVL.

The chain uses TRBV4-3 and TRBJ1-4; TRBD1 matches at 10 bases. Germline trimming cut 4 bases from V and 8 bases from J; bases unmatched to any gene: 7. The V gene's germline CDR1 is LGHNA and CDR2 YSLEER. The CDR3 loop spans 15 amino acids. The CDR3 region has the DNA TGCGCCAGCAGCCCTAGGGGGACAGGGGAAGAAAAACTGTTTTTT. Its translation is CASSPRGTGEEKLFF.

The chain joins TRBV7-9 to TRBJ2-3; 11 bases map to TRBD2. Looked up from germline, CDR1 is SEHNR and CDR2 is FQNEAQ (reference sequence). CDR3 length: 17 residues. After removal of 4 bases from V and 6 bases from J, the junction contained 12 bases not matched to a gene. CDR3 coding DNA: TGTGCCAGCAGCTCCCACCTTCTAGCGGGGGGTGGGGATACGCAGTATTTT. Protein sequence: CASSSHLLAGGGDTQYF.

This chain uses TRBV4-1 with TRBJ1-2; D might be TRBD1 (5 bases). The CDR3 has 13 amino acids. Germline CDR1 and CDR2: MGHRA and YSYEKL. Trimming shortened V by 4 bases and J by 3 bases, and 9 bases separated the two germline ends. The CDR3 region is CASSPPTDYGYTF. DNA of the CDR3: TGCGCCAGCAGCCCCCCGACAGACTATGGCTACACCTTC.

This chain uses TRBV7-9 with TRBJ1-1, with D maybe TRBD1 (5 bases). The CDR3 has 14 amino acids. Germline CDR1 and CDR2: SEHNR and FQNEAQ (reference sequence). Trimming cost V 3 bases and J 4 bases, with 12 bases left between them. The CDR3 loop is CASSFPMTVTEAFF. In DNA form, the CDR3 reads TGTGCCAGCAGCTTCCCCATGACAGTCACTGAAGCTTTCTTT.

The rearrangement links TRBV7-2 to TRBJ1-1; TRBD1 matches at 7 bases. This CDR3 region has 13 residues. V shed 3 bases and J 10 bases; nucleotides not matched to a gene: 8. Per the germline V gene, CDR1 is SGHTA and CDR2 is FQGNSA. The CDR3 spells CASSFRDRAGAFF. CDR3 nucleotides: TGTGCCAGCAGCTTCCGGGACAGAGCTGGAGCTTTCTTT.

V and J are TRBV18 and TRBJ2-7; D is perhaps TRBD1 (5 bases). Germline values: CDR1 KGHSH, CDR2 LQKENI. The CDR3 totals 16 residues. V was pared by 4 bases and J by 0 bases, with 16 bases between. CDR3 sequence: CASSQIYQTDSYEQYF. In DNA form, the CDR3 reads TGTGCCAGCTCACAAATATACCAGACAGACTCCTACGAGCAGTACTTC. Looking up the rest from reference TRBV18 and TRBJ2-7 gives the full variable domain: NAGVMQNPRHLVRRRGQEARLRCSPMKGHSHVYWYRQLPEEGLKFMVYLQKENIIDESGMPKERFSAEFPKEGPSILRIQQVVRGDSAAYFCASSQIYQTDSYEQYFGPGTRLTVT.

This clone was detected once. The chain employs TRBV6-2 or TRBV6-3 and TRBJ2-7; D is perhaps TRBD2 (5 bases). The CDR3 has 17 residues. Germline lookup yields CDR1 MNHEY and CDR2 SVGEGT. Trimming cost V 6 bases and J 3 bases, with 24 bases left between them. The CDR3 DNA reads TGTGCCAGCAGCCCGCGGGCCGTAACCCACGGAAACTACGAGCAGTACTTC. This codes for CASSPRAVTHGNYEQYF.

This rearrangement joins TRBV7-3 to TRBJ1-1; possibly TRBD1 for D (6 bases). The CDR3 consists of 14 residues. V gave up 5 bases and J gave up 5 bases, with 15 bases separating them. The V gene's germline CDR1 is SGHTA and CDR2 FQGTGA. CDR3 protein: CASSLGGANTEAFF. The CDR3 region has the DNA TGTGCCAGCAGCCTCGGGGGGGCTAATACTGAAGCTTTCTTT.

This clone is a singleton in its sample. CDR3 in DNA: TGTGCCACCAGCAGAGATATAGCATTAAGCTCCTACAATGAGCAGTTCTTC. Amino acid sequence: CATSRDIALSSYNEQFF. The chain combines TRBV15 with TRBJ2-1; the D is unclear. The germline V gene has CDR1 LNHNV and CDR2 YYDKDF (reference sequence). V shed 0 bases and J shed 0 bases, with 12 bases lying between them. CDR3 length: 17 residues.

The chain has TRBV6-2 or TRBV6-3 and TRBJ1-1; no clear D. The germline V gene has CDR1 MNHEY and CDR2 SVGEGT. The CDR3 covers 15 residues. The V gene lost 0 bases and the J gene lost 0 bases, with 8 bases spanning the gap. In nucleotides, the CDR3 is TGTGCCAGCAGTTACTCTGGACTGATGAACACTGAAGCTTTCTTT. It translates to CASSYSGLMNTEAFF.

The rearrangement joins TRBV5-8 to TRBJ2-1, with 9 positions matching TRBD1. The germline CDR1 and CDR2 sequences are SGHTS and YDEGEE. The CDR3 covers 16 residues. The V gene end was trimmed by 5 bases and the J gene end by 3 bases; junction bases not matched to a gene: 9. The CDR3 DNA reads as TGTGCCAGCAGTTCGGACAGGGGAAATAACTACAATGAGCAGTTCTTC. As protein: CASSSDRGNNYNEQFF. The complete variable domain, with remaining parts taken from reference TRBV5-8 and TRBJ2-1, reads EAGVTQSPTHLIKTRGQQATLRCSPISGHTSVYWYQQALGLGLQFLLWYDEGEERNRGNFPPRFSGRQFPNYSSELNVNALELEDSALYLCASSSDRGNNYNEQFFGPGTRLTVL.

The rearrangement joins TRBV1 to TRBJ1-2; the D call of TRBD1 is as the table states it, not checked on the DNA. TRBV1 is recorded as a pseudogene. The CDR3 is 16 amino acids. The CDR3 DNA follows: TGCACCAGCATCTATCAGGACAGGGAAACTAACTATGGCTACACCTTC. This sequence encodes CTSIYQDRETNYGYTF.

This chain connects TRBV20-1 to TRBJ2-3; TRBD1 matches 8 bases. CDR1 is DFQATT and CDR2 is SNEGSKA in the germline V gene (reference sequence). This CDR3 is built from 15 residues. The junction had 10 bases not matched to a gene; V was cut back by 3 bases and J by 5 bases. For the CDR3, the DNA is TGCAGTGCTAGTGGAGCAGGGGGCTTTGGAGATACGCAGTATTTT. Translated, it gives CSASGAGGFGDTQYF.

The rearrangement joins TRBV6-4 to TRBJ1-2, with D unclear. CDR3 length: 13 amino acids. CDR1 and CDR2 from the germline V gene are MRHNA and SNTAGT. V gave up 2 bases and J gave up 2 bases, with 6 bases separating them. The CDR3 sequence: CASSDDLNYGYTF. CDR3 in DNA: TGTGCCAGCAGTGACGACTTAAACTATGGCTACACCTTC.